Detailed here is one T cell receptor (beta chain). The CDR3 runs to 14 residues. Germline CDR1 LGHNA, CDR2 YSLEER. V was trimmed by 0 bases and J by 8 bases, leaving 13 bases between them. Treatment defined: 19 received Ad26.COV2.S at low or high dose, single or two shots; about 5 received placebo; per-sample allocation not given. It was on day 63 after the first vaccine or placebo injection that samples were taken. The protocol was immunoSEQ multiplex PCR, while the TCRdb copy is restricted to in-frame clones and leaves out a portion. The data contain a few hundred thousand clones, 70% to 90% of them singletons. This specimen comes from a study of Ad26.COV2.S vaccination and SARS-CoV-2 variants. Study-wide background: The study gave Ad26.COV2.S intramuscularly, once or twice 56 days apart.

The chain employs TRBV4-3 and TRBJ1-2; D is ambiguous. Here the sequenced sample was peripheral blood, taken in a trial of Ad26.COV2.S vaccine versus placebo. The receptor was derived from a person aged 18-60 years who received the Ad26.COV2.S COVID-19 vaccine or a placebo. The CDR3 reads CASSQDPGFGGYTF. CDR3 nucleotides: TGCGCCAGCAGCCAAGATCCGGGTTTTGGGGGCTACACCTTC.